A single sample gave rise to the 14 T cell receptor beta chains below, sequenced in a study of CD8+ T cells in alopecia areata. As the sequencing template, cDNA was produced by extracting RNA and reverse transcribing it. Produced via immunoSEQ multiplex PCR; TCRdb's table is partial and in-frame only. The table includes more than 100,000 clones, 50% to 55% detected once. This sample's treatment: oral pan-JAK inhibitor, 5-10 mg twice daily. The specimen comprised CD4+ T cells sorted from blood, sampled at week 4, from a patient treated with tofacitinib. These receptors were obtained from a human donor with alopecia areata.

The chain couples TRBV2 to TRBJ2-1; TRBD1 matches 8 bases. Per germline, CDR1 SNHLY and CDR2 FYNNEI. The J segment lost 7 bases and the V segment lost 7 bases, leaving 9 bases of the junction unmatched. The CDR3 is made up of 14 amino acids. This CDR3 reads CASTGRTGRNEQFF. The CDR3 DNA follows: TGTGCCAGCACCGGAAGGACAGGGAGGAATGAGCAGTTCTTC.

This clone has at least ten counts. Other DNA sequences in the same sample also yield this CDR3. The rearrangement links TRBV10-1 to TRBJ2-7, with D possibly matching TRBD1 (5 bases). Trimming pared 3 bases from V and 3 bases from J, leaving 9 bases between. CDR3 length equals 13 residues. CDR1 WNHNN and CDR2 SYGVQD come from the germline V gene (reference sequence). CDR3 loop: CASSDSQGYEQYF. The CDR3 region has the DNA TGCGCCAGCAGTGACTCTCAGGGCTACGAGCAGTACTTC.

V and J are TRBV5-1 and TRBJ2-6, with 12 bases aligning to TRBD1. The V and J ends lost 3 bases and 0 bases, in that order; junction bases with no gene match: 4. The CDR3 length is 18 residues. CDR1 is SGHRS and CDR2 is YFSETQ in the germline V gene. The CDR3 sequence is CASSSGTGGISGANVLTF. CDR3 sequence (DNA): TGCGCCAGCAGCTCGGGGACAGGGGGCATCTCTGGGGCCAACGTCCTGACTTTC. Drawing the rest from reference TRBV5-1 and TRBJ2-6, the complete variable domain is KAGVTQTPRYLIKTRGQQVTLSCSPISGHRSVSWYQQTPGQGLQFLFEYFSETQRNKGNFPGRFSGRQFSNSRSEMNVSTLELGDSALYLCASSSGTGGISGANVLTFGAGSRLTVL.

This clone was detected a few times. The CDR3 DNA is TGTGCCAGCAGCCAAGATATTGCGGGAGTTGAGCAGTTCTTC. Translating gives CASSQDIAGVEQFF. This chain connects TRBV14 to TRBJ2-1, with 7 bases matching TRBD2. CDR1 is SGHDN and CDR2 is FVKESK in the germline V gene. CDR3 length: 14 amino acids. V gave up 0 bases and J gave up 9 bases; unmatched junction bases: 5.

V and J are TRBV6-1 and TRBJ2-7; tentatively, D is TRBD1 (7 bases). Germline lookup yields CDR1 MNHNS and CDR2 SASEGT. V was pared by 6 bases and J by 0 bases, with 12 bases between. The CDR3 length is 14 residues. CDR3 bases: TGTGCCAGCAGCGGCGGGACAGCCTCCTACGAGCAGTACTTC. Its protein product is CASSGGTASYEQYF.

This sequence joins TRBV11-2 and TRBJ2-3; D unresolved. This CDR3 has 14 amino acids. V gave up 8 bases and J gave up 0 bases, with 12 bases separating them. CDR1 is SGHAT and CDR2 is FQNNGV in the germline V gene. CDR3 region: CASQYTTSTDTQYF. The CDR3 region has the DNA TGTGCCAGCCAGTACACTACTAGCACAGATACGCAGTATTTT.

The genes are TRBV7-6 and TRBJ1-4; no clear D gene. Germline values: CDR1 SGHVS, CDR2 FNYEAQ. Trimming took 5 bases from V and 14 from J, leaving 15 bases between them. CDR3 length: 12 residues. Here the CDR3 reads CASSADLGRLFF. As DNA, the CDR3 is TGTGCCAGCAGCGCCGACCTGGGCCGCCTGTTTTTT.

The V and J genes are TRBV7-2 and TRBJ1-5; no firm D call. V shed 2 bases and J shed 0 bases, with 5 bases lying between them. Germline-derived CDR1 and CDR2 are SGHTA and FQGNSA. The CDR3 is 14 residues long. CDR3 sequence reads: CASSLQSSNQPQHF. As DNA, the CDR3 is TGTGCCAGCAGCTTACAGTCTAGCAATCAGCCCCAGCATTTT. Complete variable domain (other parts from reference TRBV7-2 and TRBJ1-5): GAGVSQSPSNKVTEKGKDVELRCDPISGHTALYWYRQSLGQGLEFLIYFQGNSAPDKSGLPSDRFSAERTGGSVSTLTIQRTQQEDSAVYLCASSLQSSNQPQHFGDGTRLSIL.

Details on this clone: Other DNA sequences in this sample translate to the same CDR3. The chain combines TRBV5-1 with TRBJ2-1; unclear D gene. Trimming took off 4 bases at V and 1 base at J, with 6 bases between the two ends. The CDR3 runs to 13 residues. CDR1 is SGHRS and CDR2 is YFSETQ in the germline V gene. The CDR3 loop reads CASSLGSYNEQFF. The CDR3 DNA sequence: TGCGCCAGCAGCCTAGGTTCCTACAATGAGCAGTTCTTC.

The CDR3 DNA reads TGTGCCAGCAGTTTATCGCGACGGACTGAAGCTTTCTTT. Encoded protein: CASSLSRRTEAFF. The rearrangement links TRBV27 to TRBJ1-1; D remains unclear. CDR1 and CDR2 from the germline V gene are MNHEY and SMNVEV (reference sequence). CDR3 length: 13 amino acids. V was shortened by 0 bases and J by 5 bases, with 7 bases between the two germline ends.

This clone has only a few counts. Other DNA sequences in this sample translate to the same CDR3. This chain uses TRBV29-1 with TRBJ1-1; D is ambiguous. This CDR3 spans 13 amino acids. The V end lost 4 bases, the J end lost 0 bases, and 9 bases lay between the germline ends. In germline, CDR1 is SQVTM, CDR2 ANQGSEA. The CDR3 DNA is TGCAGCGTTGGTGGCAGAATGAACACTGAAGCTTTCTTT. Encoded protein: CSVGGRMNTEAFF.

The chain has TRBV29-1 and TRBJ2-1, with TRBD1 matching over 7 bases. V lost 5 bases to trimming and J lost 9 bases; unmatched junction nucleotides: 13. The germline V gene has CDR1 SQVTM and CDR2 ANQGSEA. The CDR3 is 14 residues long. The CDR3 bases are TGCAGCGTTTCCCGCCTTGACAGGGCAAGTGAGCAGTTCTTC. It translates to CSVSRLDRASEQFF.

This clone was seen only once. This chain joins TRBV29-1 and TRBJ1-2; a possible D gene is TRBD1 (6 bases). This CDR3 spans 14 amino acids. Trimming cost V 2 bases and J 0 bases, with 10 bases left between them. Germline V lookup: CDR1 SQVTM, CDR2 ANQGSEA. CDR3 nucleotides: TGCAGCGTTGAACGGGGGGCCTCTAACTATGGCTACACCTTC. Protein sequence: CSVERGASNYGYTF.

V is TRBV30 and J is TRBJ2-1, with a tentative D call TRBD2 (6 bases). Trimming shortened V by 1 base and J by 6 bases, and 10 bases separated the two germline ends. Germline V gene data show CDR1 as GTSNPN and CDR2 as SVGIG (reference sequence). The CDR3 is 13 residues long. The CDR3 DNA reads TGTGCCTGGAGTGGGACTATACTCAATGAGCAGTTCTTC. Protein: CAWSGTILNEQFF.